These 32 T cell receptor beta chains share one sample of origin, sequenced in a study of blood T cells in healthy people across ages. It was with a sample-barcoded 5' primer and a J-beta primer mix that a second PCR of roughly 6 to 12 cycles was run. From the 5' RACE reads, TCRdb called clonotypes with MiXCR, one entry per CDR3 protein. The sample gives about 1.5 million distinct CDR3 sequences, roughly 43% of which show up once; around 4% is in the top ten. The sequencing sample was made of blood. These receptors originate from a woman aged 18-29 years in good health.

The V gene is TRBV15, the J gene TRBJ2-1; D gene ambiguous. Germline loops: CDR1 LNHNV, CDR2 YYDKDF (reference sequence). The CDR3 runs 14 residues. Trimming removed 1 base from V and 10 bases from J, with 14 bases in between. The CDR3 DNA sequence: TGTGCCACCAGCAGAGTAGTTCAGTCCTACGAGCAGTTCTTC. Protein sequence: CATSRVVQSYEQFF.

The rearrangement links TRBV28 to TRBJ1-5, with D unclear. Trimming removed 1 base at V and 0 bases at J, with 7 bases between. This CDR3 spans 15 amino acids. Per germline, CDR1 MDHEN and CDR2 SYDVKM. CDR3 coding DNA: TGTGCCAGCAGTTTATTGGAGCTTAGCAATCAGCCCCAGCATTTT. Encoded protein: CASSLLELSNQPQHF.

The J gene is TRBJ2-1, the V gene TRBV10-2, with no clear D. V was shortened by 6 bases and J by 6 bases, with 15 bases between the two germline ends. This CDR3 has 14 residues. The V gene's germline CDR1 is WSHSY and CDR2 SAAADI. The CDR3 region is CASSQHLWSNEQFF. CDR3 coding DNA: TGCGCCAGCAGCCAACATCTGTGGAGCAATGAGCAGTTCTTC.

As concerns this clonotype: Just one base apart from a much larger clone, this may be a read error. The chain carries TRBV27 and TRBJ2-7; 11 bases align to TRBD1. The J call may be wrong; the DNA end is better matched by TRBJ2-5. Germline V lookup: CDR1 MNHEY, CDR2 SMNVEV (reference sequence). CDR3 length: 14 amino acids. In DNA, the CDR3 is TGTGCCAGCAGTTTTGGGACAGGGGGAGGGACCCAGTACTTC. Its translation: CASSFGTGGGTQYF.

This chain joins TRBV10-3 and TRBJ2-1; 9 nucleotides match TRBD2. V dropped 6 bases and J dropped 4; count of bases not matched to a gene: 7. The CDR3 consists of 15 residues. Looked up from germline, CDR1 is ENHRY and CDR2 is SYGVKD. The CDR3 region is CAIRYSGGLYNEQFF. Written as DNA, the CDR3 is TGTGCCATCAGATATAGCGGGGGCCTTTACAATGAGCAGTTCTTC.

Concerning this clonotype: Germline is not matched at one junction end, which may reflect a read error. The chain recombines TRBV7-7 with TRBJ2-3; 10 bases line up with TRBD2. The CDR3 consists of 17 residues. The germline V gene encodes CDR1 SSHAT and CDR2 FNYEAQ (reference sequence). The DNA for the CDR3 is TGTGCTAGCAGCGAAAATCCCCTAGCGGGGGTTCCAGATACGCAGTATTTT. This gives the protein CASSENPLAGVPDTQYF.

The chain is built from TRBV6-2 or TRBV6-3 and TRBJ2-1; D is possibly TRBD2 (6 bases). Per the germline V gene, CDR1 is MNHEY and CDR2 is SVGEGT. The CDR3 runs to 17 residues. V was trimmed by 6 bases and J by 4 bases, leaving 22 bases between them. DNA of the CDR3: TGTGCCAGCAGACAAGCGTCCCAGGGCGGGAAATACAATGAGCAGTTCTTC. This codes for CASRQASQGGKYNEQFF.

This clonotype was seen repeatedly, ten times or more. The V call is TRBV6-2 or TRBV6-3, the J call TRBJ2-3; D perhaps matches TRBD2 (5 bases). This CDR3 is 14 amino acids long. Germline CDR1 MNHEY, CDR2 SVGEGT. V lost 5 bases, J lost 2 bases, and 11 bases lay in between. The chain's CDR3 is CASSISDTTDTQYF. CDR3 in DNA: TGTGCCAGCAGTATTAGCGATACCACAGATACGCAGTATTTT.

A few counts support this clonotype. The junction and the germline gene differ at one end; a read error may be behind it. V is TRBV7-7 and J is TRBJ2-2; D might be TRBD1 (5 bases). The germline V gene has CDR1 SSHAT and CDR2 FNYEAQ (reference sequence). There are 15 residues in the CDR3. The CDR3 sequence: CASSLDPGSTGELFF. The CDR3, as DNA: TGTGCTAGCAGCTTAGACCCAGGGTCCACCGGGGAGCTGTTTTTT.

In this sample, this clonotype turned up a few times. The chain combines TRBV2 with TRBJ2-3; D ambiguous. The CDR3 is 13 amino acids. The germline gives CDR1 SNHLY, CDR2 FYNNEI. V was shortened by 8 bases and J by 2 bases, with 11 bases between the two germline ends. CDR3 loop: CASPQPHTDTQYF. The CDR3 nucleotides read TGTGCCAGCCCGCAACCACACACAGATACGCAGTATTTT.

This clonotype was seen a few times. The CDR3 coding sequence is TGCGCCAGCAGCCCTGACAGGGGATCACCCAATGAAAAACTGTTTTTT. The encoded protein is CASSPDRGSPNEKLFF. V and J are TRBV5-1 and TRBJ1-4, with 8 nucleotides matching TRBD1. The ends lost 4 bases at V and 5 bases at J; junction bases unmatched: 10. The germline gives CDR1 SGHRS, CDR2 YFSETQ. The CDR3 runs 16 residues.

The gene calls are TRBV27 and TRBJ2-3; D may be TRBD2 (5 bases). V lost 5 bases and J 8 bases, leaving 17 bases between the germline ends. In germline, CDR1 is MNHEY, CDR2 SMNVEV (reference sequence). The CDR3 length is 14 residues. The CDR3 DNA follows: TGTGCCAGCAGTACCGACGTAGCGTCAGGTACGCAGTATTTT. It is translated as CASSTDVASGTQYF.

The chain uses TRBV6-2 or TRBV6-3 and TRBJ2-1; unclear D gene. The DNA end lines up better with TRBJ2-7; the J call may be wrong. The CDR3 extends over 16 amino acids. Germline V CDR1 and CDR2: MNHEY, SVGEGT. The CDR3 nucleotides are TGTGCCAGCTCCTTACCCCGGCAGCCTTTTTACAATAAGCAGTACTTC. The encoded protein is CASSLPRQPFYNKQYF.

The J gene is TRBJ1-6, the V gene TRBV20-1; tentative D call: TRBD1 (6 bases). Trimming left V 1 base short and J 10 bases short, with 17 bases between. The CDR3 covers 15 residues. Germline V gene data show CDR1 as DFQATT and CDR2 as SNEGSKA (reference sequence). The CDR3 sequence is CSARVRQGIGSPLHF. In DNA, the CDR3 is TGCAGTGCTAGAGTTCGGCAGGGGATAGGGTCACCCCTCCACTTT.

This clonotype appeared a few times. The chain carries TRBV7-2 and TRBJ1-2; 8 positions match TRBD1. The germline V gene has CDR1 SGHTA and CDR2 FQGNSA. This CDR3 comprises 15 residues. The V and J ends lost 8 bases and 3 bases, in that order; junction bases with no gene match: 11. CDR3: CASDRGRGLDYGYTF. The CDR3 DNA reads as TGTGCCAGCGATAGGGGCAGGGGGCTTGACTATGGCTACACCTTC.

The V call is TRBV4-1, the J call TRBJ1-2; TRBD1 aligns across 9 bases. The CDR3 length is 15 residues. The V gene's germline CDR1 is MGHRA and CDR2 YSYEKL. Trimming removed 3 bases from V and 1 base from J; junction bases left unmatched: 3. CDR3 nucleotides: TGCGCCAGCAGCCATAGGACAGGGGATAACTATGGCTACACCTTC. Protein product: CASSHRTGDNYGYTF.

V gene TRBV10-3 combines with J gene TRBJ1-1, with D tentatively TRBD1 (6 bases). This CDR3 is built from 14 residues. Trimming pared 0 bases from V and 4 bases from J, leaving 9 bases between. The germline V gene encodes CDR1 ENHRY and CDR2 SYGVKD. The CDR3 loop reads CAISESGGLTEAFF. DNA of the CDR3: TGTGCCATCAGTGAGTCAGGGGGGCTCACTGAAGCTTTCTTT.

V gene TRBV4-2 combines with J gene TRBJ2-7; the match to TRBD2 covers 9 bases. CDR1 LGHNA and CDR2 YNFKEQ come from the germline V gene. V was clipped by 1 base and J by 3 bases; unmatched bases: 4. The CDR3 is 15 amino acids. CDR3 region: CASSQGTSDIYEQYF. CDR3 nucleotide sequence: TGTGCCAGCAGCCAAGGGACTAGCGACATCTACGAGCAGTACTTC.

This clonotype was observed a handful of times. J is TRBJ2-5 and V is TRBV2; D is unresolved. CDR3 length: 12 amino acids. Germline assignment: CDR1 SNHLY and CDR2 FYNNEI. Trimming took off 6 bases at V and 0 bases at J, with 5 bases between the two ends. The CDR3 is CASRLNQETQYF. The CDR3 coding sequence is TGTGCCAGCAGACTGAACCAAGAGACCCAGTACTTC.

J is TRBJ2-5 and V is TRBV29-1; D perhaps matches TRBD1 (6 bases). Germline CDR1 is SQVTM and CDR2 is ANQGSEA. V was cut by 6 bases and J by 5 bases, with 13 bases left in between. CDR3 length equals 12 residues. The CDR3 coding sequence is TGCAGCGTGGCAGGGGAAGCTGAGACCCAGTACTTC. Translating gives CSVAGEAETQYF.

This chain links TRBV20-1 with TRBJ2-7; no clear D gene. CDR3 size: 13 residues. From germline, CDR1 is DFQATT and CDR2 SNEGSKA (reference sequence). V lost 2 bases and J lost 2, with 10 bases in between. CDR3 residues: CSARSGTPYEQYF. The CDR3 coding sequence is TGCAGTGCTAGATCAGGCACCCCCTACGAGCAGTACTTC.

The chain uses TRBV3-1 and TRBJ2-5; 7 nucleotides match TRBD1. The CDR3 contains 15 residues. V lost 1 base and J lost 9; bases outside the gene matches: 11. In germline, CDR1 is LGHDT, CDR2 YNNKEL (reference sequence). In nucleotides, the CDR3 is TGTGCCAGCAGCCAAGGGATTACTGACAGGGTAGCCCAGTACTTC. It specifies CASSQGITDRVAQYF.

The CDR3 DNA follows: TGTGCCAGCAGTTTTGTACTAGCGGGGCTCTCTGGGGCCAACGTCCTGACTTTC. Amino acids: CASSFVLAGLSGANVLTF. This chain uses TRBV12-3 or TRBV12-4 with TRBJ2-6; 10 bases fit TRBD2. The CDR3 has 18 amino acids. The trim removed 3 bases at V and 0 bases at J, leaving 5 bases unmatched.

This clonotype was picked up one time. The CDR3 coding sequence is TGTGCCAGCAGCTTAGAGCGAGGGGTCTTCAGAGAGACCCAGTACTTC. Protein product: CASSLERGVFRETQYF. The chain uses TRBV11-1 and TRBJ2-5; D may match TRBD1 or TRBD2 (5 bases each). In germline, CDR1 is SGHAT, CDR2 FQDESV (reference sequence). V lost 1 base, J lost 4 bases, and 16 bases lay in between. This CDR3 comprises 16 residues.

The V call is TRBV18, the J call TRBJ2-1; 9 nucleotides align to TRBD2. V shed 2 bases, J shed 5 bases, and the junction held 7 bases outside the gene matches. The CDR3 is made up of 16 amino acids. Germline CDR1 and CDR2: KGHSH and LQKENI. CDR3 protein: CASSPNLAGDHNEQFF. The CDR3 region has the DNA TGTGCCAGCTCACCAAACTTAGCGGGAGACCACAATGAGCAGTTCTTC.

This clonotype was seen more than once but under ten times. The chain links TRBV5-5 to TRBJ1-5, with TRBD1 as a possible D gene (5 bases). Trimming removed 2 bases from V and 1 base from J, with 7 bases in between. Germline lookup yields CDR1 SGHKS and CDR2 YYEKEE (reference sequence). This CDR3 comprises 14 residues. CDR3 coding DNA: TGTGCCAGCAGCTTCACAGGAAGCAATCAGCCCCAGCATTTT. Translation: CASSFTGSNQPQHF. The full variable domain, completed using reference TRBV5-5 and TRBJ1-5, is DAGVTQSPTHLIKTRGQQVTLRCSPISGHKSVSWYQQVLGQGPQFIFQYYEKEERGRGNFPDRFSARQFPNYSSELNVNALLLGDSALYLCASSFTGSNQPQHFGDGTRLSIL.

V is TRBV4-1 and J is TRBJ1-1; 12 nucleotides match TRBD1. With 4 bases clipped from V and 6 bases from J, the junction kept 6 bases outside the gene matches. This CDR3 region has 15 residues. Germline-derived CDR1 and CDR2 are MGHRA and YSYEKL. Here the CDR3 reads CASSPLGQGAAEAFF. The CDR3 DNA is TGCGCCAGCAGCCCCCTGGGACAGGGGGCCGCTGAAGCTTTCTTT.

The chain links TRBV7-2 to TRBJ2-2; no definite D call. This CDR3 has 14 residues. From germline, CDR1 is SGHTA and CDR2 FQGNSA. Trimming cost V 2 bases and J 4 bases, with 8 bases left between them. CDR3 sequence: CASSLIWGTGELFF. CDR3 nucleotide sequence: TGTGCCAGCAGCTTAATATGGGGCACCGGGGAGCTGTTTTTT. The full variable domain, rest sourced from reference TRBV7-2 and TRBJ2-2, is GAGVSQSPSNKVTEKGKDVELRCDPISGHTALYWYRQSLGQGLEFLIYFQGNSAPDKSGLPSDRFSAERTGGSVSTLTIQRTQQEDSAVYLCASSLIWGTGELFFGEGSRLTVL.

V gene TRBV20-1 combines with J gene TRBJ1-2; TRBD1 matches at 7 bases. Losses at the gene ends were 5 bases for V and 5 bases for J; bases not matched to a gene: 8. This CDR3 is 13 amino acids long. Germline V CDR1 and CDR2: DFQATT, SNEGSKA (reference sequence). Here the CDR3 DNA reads TGCAGTGCTCAGAGACAGGGAGTTTATGGCTACACCTTC. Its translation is CSAQRQGVYGYTF.

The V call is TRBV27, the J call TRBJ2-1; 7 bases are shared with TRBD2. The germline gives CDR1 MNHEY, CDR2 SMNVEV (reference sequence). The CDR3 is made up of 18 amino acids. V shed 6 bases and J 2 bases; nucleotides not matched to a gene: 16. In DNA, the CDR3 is TGTGCCAGCAGAAACACCTTAATGGGGCTAGCGGCCTACAATGAGCAGTTCTTC. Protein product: CASRNTLMGLAAYNEQFF.

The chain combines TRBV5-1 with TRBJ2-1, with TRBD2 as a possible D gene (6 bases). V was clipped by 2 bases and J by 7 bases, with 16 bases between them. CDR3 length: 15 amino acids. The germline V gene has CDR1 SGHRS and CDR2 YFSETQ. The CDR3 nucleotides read TGCGCCAGCAGCTTTGCGGTGGGAGGTAGGAATGAGCAGTTCTTC. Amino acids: CASSFAVGGRNEQFF.

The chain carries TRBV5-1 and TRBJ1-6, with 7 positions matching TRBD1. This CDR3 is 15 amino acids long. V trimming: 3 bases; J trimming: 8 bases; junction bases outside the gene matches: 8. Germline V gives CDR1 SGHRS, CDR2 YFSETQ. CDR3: CASSSQGPVDSPLHF. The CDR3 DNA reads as TGCGCCAGCAGCTCACAGGGGCCGGTCGATTCACCCCTCCACTTT.